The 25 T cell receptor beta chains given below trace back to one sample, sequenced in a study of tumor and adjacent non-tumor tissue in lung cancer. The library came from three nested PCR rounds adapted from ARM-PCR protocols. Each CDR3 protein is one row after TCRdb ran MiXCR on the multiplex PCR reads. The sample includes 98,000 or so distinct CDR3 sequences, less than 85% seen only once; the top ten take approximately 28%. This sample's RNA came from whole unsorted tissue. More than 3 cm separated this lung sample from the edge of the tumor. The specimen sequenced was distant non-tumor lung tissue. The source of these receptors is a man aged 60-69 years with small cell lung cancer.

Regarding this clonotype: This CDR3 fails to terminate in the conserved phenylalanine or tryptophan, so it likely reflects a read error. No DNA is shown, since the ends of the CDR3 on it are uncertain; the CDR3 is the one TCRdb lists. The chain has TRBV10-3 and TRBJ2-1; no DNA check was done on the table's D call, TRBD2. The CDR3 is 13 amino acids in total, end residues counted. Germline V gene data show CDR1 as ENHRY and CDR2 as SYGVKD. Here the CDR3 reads CTISEGGLNERFL.

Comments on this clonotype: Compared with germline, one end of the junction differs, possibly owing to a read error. CDR3 sequence (DNA): TGTGCTAGCAGTTACTCTGGGGGGATGGGTAATGAGCAGTTCTTC. It yields the protein CASSYSGGMGNEQFF. The rearrangement uses TRBV6-5 and TRBJ2-1; a weak D match, TRBD2 (6 bases). The length of the CDR3 is 15 residues. CDR1 and CDR2 from the germline V gene are MNHEY and SVGAGI.

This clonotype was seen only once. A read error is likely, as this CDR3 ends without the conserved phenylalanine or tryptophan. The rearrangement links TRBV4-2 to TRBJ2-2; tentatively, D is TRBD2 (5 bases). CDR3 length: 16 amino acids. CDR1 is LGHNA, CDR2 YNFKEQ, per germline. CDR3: CTSSQDLRANTRELFS. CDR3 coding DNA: TGTACCAGCAGCCAAGATCTGAGGGCCAATACCAGGGAGCTGTTTTCT.

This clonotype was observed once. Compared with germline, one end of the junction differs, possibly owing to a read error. The CDR3 sequence: CASSPARDRVIEAFF. Here the CDR3 DNA reads TGTGCCAGTAGCCCAGCACGGGACAGGGTCATTGAAGCCTTCTTT. V gene TRBV4-2 combines with J gene TRBJ1-1, with 9 positions matching TRBD1. CDR1 and CDR2 (germline): LGHNA, YNFKEQ. The CDR3 consists of 15 residues.

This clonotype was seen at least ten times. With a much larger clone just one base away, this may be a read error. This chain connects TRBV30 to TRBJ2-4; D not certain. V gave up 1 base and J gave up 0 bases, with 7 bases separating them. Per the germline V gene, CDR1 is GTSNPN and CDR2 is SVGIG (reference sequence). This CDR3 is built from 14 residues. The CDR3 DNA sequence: TGTGCCTGGAGTGCAAAGGTAGCCAAAAACATTCAGTACTTC. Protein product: CAWSAKVAKNIQYF.

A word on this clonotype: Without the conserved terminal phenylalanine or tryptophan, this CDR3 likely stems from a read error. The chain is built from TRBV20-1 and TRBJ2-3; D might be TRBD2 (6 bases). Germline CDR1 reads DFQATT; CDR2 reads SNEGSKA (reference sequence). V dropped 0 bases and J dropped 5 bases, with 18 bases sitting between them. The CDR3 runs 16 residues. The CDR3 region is CSARDGAGLREDTQYL. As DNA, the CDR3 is TGCAGTGCTAGAGATGGAGCGGGTCTCAGGGAAGATACGCAGTATTTG.

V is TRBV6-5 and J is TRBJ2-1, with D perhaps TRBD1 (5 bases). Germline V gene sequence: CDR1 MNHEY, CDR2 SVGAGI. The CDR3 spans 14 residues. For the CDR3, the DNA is TGTGCAAGCGCCCCGGATGACAGTAGGGATGAGCAGTTCTTC. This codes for CASAPDDSRDEQFF.

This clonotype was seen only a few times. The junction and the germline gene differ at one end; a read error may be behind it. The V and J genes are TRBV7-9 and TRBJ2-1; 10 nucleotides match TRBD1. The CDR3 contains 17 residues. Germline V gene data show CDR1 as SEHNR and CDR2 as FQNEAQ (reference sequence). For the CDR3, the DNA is TGTGCCAGCAGCTTGGGACAGGGGACCCGGCGGTACAACGAGCAGTTCTTC. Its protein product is CASSLGQGTRRYNEQFF. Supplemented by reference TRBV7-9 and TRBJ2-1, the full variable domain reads DTGVSQNPRHKITKRGQNVTFRCDPISEHNRLYWYRQTLGQGPEFLTYFQNEAQLEKSRLLSDRFSAERPKGSFSTLEIQRTEQGDSAMYLCASSLGQGTRRYNEQFFGPGTRLTVL.

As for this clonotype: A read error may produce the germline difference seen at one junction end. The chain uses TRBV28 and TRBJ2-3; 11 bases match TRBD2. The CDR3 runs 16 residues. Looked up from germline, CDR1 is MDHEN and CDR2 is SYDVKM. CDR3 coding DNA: TGTGCCTGCAGTTCACTAGCGGGAGCGACTACGGATACGCAGTATTTT. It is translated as CACSSLAGATTDTQYF. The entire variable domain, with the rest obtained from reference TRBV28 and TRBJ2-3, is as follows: DVKVTQSSRYLVKRTGEKVFLECVQDMDHENMFWYRQDPGLGLRLIYFSYDVKMKEKGDIPEGYSVSREKKERFSLILESASTNQTSMYLCACSSLAGATTDTQYFGPGTRLTVL.

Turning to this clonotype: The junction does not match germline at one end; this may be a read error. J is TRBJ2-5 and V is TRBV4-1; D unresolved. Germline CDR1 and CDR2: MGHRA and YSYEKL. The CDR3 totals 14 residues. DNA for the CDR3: TGCGTCAGCAGCCAAGTCGTTGACCACGAGACCCAGTACTTC. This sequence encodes CVSSQVVDHETQYF.

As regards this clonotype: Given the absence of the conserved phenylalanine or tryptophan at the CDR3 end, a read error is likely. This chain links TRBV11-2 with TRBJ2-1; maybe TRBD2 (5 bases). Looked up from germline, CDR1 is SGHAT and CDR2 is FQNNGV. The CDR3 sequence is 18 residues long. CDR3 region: CASSLGVAGGYYYNEQFV. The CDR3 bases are TGTGCCAGTAGCTTAGGAGTAGCAGGAGGCTACTACTACAATGAGCAGTTCGTC.

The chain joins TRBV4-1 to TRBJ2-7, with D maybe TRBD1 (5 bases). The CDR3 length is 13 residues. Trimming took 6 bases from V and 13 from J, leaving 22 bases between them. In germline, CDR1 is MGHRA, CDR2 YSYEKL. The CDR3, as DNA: TGCGCCAGCAGTTTCGACAGAGTCTACGGGCACTACTTC. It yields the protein CASSFDRVYGHYF.

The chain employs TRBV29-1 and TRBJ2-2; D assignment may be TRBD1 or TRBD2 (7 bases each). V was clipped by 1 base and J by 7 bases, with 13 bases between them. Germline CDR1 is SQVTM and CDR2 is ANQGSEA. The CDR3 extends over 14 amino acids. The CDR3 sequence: CSVEGRGGIGELFF. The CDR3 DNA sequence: TGCAGCGTTGAAGGCAGGGGGGGCATCGGGGAGCTGTTTTTT.

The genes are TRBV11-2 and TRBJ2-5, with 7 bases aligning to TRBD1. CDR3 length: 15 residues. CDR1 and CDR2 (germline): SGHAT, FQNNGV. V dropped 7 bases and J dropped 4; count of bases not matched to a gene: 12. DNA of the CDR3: TGTGCCAGCATGGACGCACGAGGGGGCGGAGAGACCCAGTACTTC. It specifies CASMDARGGGETQYF.

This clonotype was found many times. The CDR3 sequence: CASSLNRSGREQFF. In DNA, the CDR3 is TGTGCCAGCAGTTTAAACCGTAGCGGCCGAGAGCAGTTCTTC. The V and J genes are TRBV12-3 or TRBV12-4 and TRBJ2-1, with a possible D match to TRBD2 (6 bases). This CDR3 has 14 amino acids. The V end was cut by 2 bases, the J end by 10 bases, with 15 bases between.

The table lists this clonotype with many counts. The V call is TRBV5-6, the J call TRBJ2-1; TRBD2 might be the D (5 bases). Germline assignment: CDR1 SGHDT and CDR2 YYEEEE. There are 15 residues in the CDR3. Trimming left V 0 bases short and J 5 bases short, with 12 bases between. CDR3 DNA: TGTGCCAGCAGCTTGGGACTATATGAGAACAATGAGCAGTTCTTC. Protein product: CASSLGLYENNEQFF. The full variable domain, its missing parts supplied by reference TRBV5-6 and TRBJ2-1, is DAGVTQSPTHLIKTRGQQVTLRCSPKSGHDTVSWYQQALGQGPQFIFQYYEEEERQRGNFPDRFSGHQFPNYSSELNVNALLLGDSALYLCASSLGLYENNEQFFGPGTRLTVL.

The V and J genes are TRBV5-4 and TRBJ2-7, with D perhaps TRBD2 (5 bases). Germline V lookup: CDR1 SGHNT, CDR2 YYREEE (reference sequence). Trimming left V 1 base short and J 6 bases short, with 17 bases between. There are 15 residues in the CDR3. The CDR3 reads CASSLSLGVLGEQYF. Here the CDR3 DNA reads TGTGCCAGCAGCTTGTCCCTGGGAGTGTTAGGCGAGCAGTACTTC.

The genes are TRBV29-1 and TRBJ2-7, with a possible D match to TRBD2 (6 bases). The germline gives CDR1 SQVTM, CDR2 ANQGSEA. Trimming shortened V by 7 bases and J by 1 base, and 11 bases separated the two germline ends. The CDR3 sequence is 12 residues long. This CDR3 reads CSAREKSYEQYF. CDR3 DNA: TGCAGCGCCCGGGAGAAGTCCTACGAGCAGTACTTC.

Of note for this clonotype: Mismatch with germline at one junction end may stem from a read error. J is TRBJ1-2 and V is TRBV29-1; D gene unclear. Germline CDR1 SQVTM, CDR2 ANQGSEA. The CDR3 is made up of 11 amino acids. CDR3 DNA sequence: TGCGGCGTTGAGCGCAGCTATGGCCACACCTTC. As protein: CGVERSYGHTF.

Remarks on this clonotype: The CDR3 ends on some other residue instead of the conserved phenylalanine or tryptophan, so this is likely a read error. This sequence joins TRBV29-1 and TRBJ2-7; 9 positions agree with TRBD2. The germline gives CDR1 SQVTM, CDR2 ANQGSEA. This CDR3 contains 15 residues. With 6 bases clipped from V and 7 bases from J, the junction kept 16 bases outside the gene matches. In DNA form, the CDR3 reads TGCAGCGTCGCCCCGACGTCACTAGCGGGTAGAGAGCAGTACTCC. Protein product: CSVAPTSLAGREQYS.

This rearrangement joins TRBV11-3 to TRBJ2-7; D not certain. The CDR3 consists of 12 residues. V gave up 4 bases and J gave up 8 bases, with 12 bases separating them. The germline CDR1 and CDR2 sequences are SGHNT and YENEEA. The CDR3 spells CASSSTGYKQYF. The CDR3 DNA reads TGTGCCAGCAGCTCAACCGGGTACAAGCAGTACTTC.

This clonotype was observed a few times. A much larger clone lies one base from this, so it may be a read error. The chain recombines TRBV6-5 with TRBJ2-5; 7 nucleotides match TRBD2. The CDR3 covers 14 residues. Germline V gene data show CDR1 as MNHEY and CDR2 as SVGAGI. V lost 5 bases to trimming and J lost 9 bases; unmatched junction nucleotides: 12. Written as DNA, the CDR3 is TGTGCCAGCAGTGATACCGGGATCGCGGGGGCCCAGTACTTC. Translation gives CASSDTGIAGAQYF.

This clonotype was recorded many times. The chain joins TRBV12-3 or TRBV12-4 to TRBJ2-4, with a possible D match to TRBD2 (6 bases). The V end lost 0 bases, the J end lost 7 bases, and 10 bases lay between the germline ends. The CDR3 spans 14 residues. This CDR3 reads CASSLASGGNIQYF. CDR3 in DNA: TGTGCCAGCAGTTTAGCGAGCGGAGGGAACATTCAGTACTTC.

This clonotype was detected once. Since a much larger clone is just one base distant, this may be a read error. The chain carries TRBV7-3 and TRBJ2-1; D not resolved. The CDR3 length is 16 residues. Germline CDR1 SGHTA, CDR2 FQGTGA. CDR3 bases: TGTGCCAACAGCTTAGAAACTCGGAGCTCCTACAATGAGCAGTTCTTC. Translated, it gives CANSLETRSSYNEQFF.

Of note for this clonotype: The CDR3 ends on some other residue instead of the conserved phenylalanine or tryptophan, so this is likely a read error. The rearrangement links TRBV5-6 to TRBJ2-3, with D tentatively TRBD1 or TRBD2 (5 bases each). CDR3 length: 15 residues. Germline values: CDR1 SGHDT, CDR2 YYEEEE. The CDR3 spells CASSLGRRNTVTQYL. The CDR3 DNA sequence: TGTGCCAGCAGCCTGGGACGGAGGAACACAGTTACGCAGTATTTA.